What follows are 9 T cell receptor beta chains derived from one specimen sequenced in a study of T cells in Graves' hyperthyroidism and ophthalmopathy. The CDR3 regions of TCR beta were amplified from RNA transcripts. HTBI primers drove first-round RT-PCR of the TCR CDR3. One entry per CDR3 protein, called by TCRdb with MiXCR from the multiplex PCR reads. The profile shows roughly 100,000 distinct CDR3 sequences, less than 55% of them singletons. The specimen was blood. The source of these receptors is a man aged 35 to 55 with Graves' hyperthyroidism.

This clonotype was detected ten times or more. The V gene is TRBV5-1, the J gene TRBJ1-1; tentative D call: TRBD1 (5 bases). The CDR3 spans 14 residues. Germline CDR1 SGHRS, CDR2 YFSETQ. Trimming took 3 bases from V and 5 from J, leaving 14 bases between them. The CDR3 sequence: CASSSVTGGTEAFF. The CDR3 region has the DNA TGCGCCAGCAGCTCCGTGACTGGGGGGACTGAAGCTTTCTTT.

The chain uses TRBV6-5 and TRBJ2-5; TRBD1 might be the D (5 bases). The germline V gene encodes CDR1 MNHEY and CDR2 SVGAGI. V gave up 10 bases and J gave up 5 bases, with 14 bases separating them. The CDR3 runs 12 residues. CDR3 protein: CATDRGAETQYF. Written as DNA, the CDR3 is TGTGCCACCGACAGAGGTGCTGAGACCCAGTACTTC.

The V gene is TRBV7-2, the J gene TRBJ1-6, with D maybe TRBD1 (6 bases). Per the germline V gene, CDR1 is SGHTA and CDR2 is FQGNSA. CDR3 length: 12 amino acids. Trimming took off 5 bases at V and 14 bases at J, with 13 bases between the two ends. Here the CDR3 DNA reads TGTGCCAGCAGCAAAACAGGGACAACCCTCCACTTT. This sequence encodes CASSKTGTTLHF.

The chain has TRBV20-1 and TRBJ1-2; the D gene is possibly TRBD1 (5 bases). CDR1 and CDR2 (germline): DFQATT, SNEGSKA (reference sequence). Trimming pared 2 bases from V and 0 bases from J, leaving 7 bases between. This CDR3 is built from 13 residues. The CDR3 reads CSARQGANYGYTF. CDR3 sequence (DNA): TGCAGTGCTAGACAGGGCGCTAACTATGGCTACACCTTC.

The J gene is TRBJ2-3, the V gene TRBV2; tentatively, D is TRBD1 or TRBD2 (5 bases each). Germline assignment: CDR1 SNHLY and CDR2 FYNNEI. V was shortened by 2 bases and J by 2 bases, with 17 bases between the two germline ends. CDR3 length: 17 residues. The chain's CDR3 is CASSESGGSGNTDTQYF. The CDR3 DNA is TGTGCCAGCAGTGAATCTGGGGGAAGTGGAAACACAGATACGCAGTATTTT.

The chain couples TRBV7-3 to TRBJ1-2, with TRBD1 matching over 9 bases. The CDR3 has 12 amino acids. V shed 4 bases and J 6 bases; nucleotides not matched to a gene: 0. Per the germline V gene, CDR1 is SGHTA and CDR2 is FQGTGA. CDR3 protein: CASSWDRDGYTF. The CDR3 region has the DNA TGTGCCAGCAGCTGGGACAGGGATGGCTACACCTTC.

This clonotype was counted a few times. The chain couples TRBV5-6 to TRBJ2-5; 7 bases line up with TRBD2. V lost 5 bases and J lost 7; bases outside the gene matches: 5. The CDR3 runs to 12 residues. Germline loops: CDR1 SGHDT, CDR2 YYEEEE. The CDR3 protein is CASSWGGGTQYF. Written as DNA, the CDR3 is TGTGCCAGCAGTTGGGGGGGGGGGACCCAGTACTTC. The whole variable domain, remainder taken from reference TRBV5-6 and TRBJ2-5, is DAGVTQSPTHLIKTRGQQVTLRCSPKSGHDTVSWYQQALGQGPQFIFQYYEEEERQRGNFPDRFSGHQFPNYSSELNVNALLLGDSALYLCASSWGGGTQYFGPGTRLLVL.

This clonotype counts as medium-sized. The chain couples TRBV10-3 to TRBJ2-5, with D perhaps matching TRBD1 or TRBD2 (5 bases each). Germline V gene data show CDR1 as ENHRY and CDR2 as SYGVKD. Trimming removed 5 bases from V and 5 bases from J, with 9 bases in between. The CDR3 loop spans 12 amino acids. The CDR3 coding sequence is TGTGCCATCAGTCAAGAGGGGGAGACCCAGTACTTC. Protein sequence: CAISQEGETQYF.

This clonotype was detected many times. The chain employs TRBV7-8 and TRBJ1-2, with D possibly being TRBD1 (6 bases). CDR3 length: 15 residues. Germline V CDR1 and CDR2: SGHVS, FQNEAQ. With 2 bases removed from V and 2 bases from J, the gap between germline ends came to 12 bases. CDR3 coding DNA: TGTGCCAGCAGCTTATCTTGGGGGGCCAACTATGGCTACACCTTC. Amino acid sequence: CASSLSWGANYGYTF.